The clone carrying this T cell receptor (beta chain) showed up many times. The CDR3 length is 15 residues. Germline V lookup: CDR1 SGHTA, CDR2 FQGNSA. Between the trimmed V and J ends, which lost 1 base and 3 bases, there was a span of 10 bases. This specimen belongs to a study of T cell repertoires in cytomegalovirus infection. Study details: It was the public TCR beta signatures that indicated both CMV infection and matching HLA type.

TCRdb processed the reads anew with MiXCR; each CDR3 protein has one entry. The profile shows about 740,000 distinct CDR3 sequences, 35% of them singletons. The receptor comes from a human donor in good health (CMV status not recorded). Some clones in this sample may be carry-over from other donors' samples. The rearrangement links TRBV7-2 to TRBJ1-5, with a weak D call TRBD1 (6 bases). Sequenced material: PBMCs. The CDR3 nucleotides read TGTGCCAGCAGCTTAGGGGGGCAGCACAATCAGCCCCAGCATTTT. It encodes CASSLGGQHNQPQHF.